Listed below are T cell receptor beta chains from one sample, sequenced in a study of blood T cell repertoires in COVID-19. Clones were read by immunoSEQ multiplex PCR, and TCRdb kept only the in-frame ones, dropping some. The sample yields approximately 59,000 clones, more than 70% seen once. Sequenced: peripheral blood. The receptors come from a man aged 35-49 years with active COVID-19. CDR3s include the opening cysteine and the closing phenylalanine or tryptophan. The D gene is left open where the match is weak.

J gene | D gene | V gene | CDR3 DNA | CDR3 protein
TRBJ2-1 | NA | TRBV24-1 | TGTGCCACCAGTGATCCCGGGACACGGGCGCGGAATGAGCAGTTCTTC | CATSDPGTRARNEQFF
TRBJ2-1 | TRBD1 | TRBV2 | TGTGCCAGTACGAGGACAGGAGCCTACAATGAGCAGTTCTTC | CASTRTGAYNEQFF
TRBJ1-2 | TRBD1 | TRBV5-1 | TGCGCCAGCAGCGAGGACAGGGCCTACACCTTC | CASSEDRAYTF
TRBJ1-2 | TRBD1 | TRBV18 | TGTGCCAGCTCACCTTTAACAGGGGCGGACTATGGCTACACCTTC | CASSPLTGADYGYTF
TRBJ2-1 | NA | TRBV5-1 | TGCGCCAGCAGCTTGGGAAGGAGGCCTAGCGTGGAGGATGAGCAGTTCTTC | CASSLGRRPSVEDEQFF
TRBJ2-3 | NA | TRBV7-5 | TGTGTCAGAAGCTTAGGACAGCCCCCAATCCGCACAGATACGCAGTATTTT | CVRSLGQPPIRTDTQYF
TRBJ2-1 | TRBD2 | TRBV30 | TGTGCCTGGAGTTTGGGGGGGAGTTTGAATGAGCAGTTCTTC | CAWSLGGSLNEQFF
TRBJ2-2 | TRBD1 | TRBV9 | TGTGCCAGCAGCGTAGTTGGGCAGGGGGACACCGGGGAGCTGTTTTTT | CASSVVGQGDTGELFF
TRBJ1-2 | NA | TRBV6-5 | TGTGCCGCGGGGGGCAGGGGACTTGGCTACACCTTC | CAAGGRGLGYTF
TRBJ2-4 | NA | TRBV19 | TGTGCCAGTAGTAAGACAGATTTGACCAAAAACATTCAGTACTTC | CASSKTDLTKNIQYF
TRBJ1-1 | NA | TRBV5-1 | TGCGCCAGCACCCCGGGGGAGGATGAGAAGAACACTGAAGCTTTCTTT | CASTPGEDEKNTEAFF
TRBJ2-7 | NA | TRBV6-1 | TGTGCCAGCAGTGAAGGTCCTAGCGACTCCTACGAGCAGTACTTC | CASSEGPSDSYEQYF
TRBJ2-2 | NA | TRBV11-2 | TGTGCCAGCAGCTTAGCGGGAGACACCGGGGAGCTGTTTTTT | CASSLAGDTGELFF
TRBJ1-1 | NA | TRBV5-4 | TGTGCCAGCAGCTACCTACAGGGTGGGTGGACTGAAGCTTTCTTT | CASSYLQGGWTEAFF
TRBJ1-2 | TRBD1 | TRBV6-5 | TGTGCCAGCAGTCCGGGGACAGGGGTTTATGGCTACACCTTC | CASSPGTGVYGYTF
TRBJ2-6 | TRBD1 | TRBV4-2 | TGTGCCAGCAGCCAAGATGGTACAGGGGGCCCCTCTGGGGCCAACGTCCTGACTTTC | CASSQDGTGGPSGANVLTF
TRBJ2-1 | TRBD2 | TRBV27 | TGTGCCAGCAGACTAGCGGGAGGGGGCTACAATGAGCAGTTCTTC | CASRLAGGGYNEQFF
TRBJ2-7 | TRBD1 | TRBV28 | TGTGCCAGCAGTCCTCCACACATTCAGGGGGCATACGAGCAGTACTTC | CASSPPHIQGAYEQYF
TRBJ1-1 | NA | TRBV7-9 | TGTGCCAGCAGGCCCAGGGGCCGGAACACTGAAGCTTTCTTT | CASRPRGRNTEAFF
TRBJ1-1 | TRBD1 | TRBV4-2 | TGTGCCAGCAGCCAAGATCAGGGGGCGTACACTGAAGCTTTCTTT | CASSQDQGAYTEAFF
TRBJ1-5 | NA | TRBV18 | TGTGCCAGCTCACCACCTCCGGTGGGGCGGTTCCGCAATCAGCCCCAGCATTTT | CASSPPPVGRFRNQPQHF
TRBJ1-5 | TRBD1 | TRBV9 | TGTGCCAGCAGCGTCACAGACAGGGTCGGGCCCCAGCATTTT | CASSVTDRVGPQHF